This T cell receptor beta chain was sequenced during a study of shared clonotypes between healthy human individuals. In the study overall: Researchers assigned three CD4 naive, three CD4 memory, two CD8 naive and one CD8 memory plate to each donor.

Some clones are missing from TCRdb's copy, which holds only in-frame ones; the method was immunoSEQ multiplex PCR. The data hold about 2 million clones, with roughly 95% observed a single time. It was CD45RO-negative cells, positively selected for CCR7, that made up naive CD8 cells, with terminally differentiated effector memory CD45RA+ cells excluded. The CDR3 runs 12 residues. V lost 5 bases and J lost 4, with 6 bases in between. The germline V gene encodes CDR1 SEHNR and CDR2 FQNEAQ (reference sequence). Worth noting for this clone: Its antigen is unknown.

Findings and caveats of the study: Clonotypes which were not shared had lower generation probabilities than clonotypes that all four donors shared. The authors sampled blood alone, and tissue repertoires likely differ. Clonotype sharing among donors likely depends on sequencing depth.

J is TRBJ2-1 and V is TRBV7-9; D unclear. The sample consisted of naive CD8+ T cells sorted from blood. The sequence was collected from a young man in good health. In nucleotides, the CDR3 is TGTGCCAGCAGCCGACATTACAATGAGCAGTTCTTC. This codes for CASSRHYNEQFF.